This TCR beta chain emerged from a study of blood T cell repertoires in COVID-19. Study in general: Acute-phase and convalescent COVID-19 samples originated in the United States, Italy and Spain.

V shed 5 bases and J shed 10 bases, with 8 bases lying between them. Germline V CDR1 and CDR2: WNHNN, SYGVQD (reference sequence). The CDR3 length is 11 residues. In the original workflow: Reference gene primer amplification in the assay estimated nucleated cell counts. Generated by immunoSEQ multiplex PCR, the TCRdb table keeps only in-frame clones and is missing some. V, J and clone size are taken as reported in that table, and D and trimming were inferred from the DNA itself. Altogether fewer than 250,000 clones are present, almost 90% being singletons, with the ten largest covering about 14%. Cohort assignment relied on participant-reported clinical history.

The specimen was PBMCs or T cells enriched from blood (not recorded which). V is TRBV10-1 and J is TRBJ1-4; no reliable D call. The TCR sequence derives from a woman between 50 and 59 years old with acute COVID-19. This CDR3 reads CASSYRVKLFF. The CDR3 nucleotides are TGCGCCAGCAGTTATCGGGTAAAACTGTTTTTT.